The next 26 T cell receptor beta chains were all read from a single sample in a study of CD8 T cells in Susac syndrome. RNA in amounts of roughly 0.45 to 1 ug was reverse transcribed with random hexamers. MiXCR, run by TCRdb on the immunoSEQ multiplex PCR reads, gives a single entry per CDR3 protein. In the table there are over 100,000 distinct CDR3 sequences, approximately 96% of which are singletons. The specimen was CD4+ T cells from PBMCs. All receptors derive from a human donor in good health.

V usage is TRBV18 and J usage is TRBJ2-1; no reliable D call. The V gene lost 6 bases and the J gene lost 2 bases, with 14 bases spanning the gap. In germline, CDR1 is KGHSH, CDR2 LQKENI. The CDR3 contains 15 residues. CDR3 region: CASSPVVGTYNEQFF. The CDR3 region has the DNA TGTGCCAGCTCCCCCGTGGTTGGCACCTACAATGAGCAGTTCTTC. The entire variable domain, with the rest obtained from reference TRBV18 and TRBJ2-1, is as follows: NAGVMQNPRHLVRRRGQEARLRCSPMKGHSHVYWYRQLPEEGLKFMVYLQKENIIDESGMPKERFSAEFPKEGPSILRIQQVVRGDSAAYFCASSPVVGTYNEQFFGPGTRLTVL.

The chain recombines TRBV12-3 or TRBV12-4 with TRBJ1-2; D remains ambiguous. The CDR3 runs 11 residues. With 1 base removed from V and 7 bases from J, the gap between germline ends came to 4 bases. In nucleotides, the CDR3 is TGTGCCAGCAGTTTAGGGATTGGCTACACCTTC. Its protein is CASSLGIGYTF.

The rearrangement uses TRBV6-1 and TRBJ2-2; TRBD1 agrees at 9 bases. In germline, CDR1 is MNHNS, CDR2 SASEGT. The CDR3 has 16 amino acids. V shed 7 bases, J shed 5 bases, and the junction held 11 bases outside the gene matches. The CDR3 nucleotides are TGTGCCAGCAACCAGCACCCCGGGACAGGGACCGGGGAGCTGTTTTTT. Protein: CASNQHPGTGTGELFF.

The chain has TRBV29-1 and TRBJ2-7, with 8 bases aligning to TRBD2. From germline, CDR1 is SQVTM and CDR2 ANQGSEA. The CDR3 is 14 residues long. The V segment lost 4 bases and the J segment 3 bases; nucleotides outside the gene matches: 8. CDR3 nucleotides: TGCAGCGTTGTCCCAGCGGGAGAGATCTACGAGCAGTACTTC. This translates into CSVVPAGEIYEQYF.

The rearrangement links TRBV9 to TRBJ2-3; 8 nucleotides agree with TRBD1. Germline loops: CDR1 SGDLS, CDR2 YYNGEE. V lost 1 base to trimming and J lost 0 bases; unmatched junction nucleotides: 4. CDR3 length equals 16 residues. The DNA of the CDR3 is TGTGCCAGCAGCGTACTGACAGGGGCTAGCACAGATACGCAGTATTTT. Amino acid sequence: CASSVLTGASTDTQYF.

This chain connects TRBV7-2 to TRBJ2-7; a weak D match, TRBD1 (6 bases). V lost 8 bases and J lost 7, with 18 bases in between. Germline CDR1 SGHTA, CDR2 FQGNSA. The CDR3 covers 13 residues. CDR3 region: CASGLAGAGEQYF. CDR3 sequence (DNA): TGTGCCAGCGGACTGGCAGGGGCAGGGGAGCAGTACTTC.

This chain links TRBV30 with TRBJ1-4; 8 bases fit TRBD1. J lost 0 bases, V lost 5 bases, and 2 bases had no gene match. There are 14 residues in the CDR3. From germline, CDR1 is GTSNPN and CDR2 SVGIG (reference sequence). The CDR3 protein is CAWGQGPTNEKLFF. The CDR3, as DNA: TGTGCCTGGGGACAGGGACCAACTAATGAAAAACTGTTTTTT.

The chain couples TRBV29-1 to TRBJ2-5, with TRBD2 matching over 8 bases. Germline lookup yields CDR1 SQVTM and CDR2 ANQGSEA. CDR3 length: 12 residues. With V trimmed by 8 bases and J by 10 bases, 12 bases remained unmatched. CDR3 DNA: TGCAGCCTCTCTATAGGTAGCGGGAACCAGTACTTC. This gives the protein CSLSIGSGNQYF.

The gene calls are TRBV30 and TRBJ2-2, with 7 bases matching TRBD2. V shed 1 base, J shed 6 bases, and the junction held 2 bases outside the gene matches. The germline gives CDR1 GTSNPN, CDR2 SVGIG (reference sequence). The CDR3 has 13 residues. DNA for the CDR3: TGTGCCTGGAGTGCGGCGGGGGCCGGGGAGCTGTTTTTT. Amino acids: CAWSAAGAGELFF.

V is TRBV6-5 and J is TRBJ2-7; 12 nucleotides agree with TRBD2. Germline values: CDR1 MNHEY, CDR2 SVGAGI. The CDR3 sequence is 14 residues long. V shed 7 bases and J 3 bases; nucleotides not matched to a gene: 4. The CDR3 here is CASKRLAGVYEQYF. For the CDR3, the DNA is TGTGCCAGCAAGAGACTAGCGGGAGTCTACGAGCAGTACTTC.

V is TRBV7-2 and J is TRBJ1-2, with no clear D. CDR3 length equals 14 residues. V shed 5 bases and J shed 2 bases, with 12 bases lying between them. Germline CDR1 reads SGHTA; CDR2 reads FQGNSA. The CDR3 DNA reads as TGTGCCAGCAGCGGCGACTACAGAAACTATGGCTACACCTTC. Translating gives CASSGDYRNYGYTF.

The rearrangement uses TRBV5-1 and TRBJ2-3; D may correspond to TRBD1 or TRBD2 (6 bases each). Trimming stripped 0 bases from V and 2 bases from J, with 13 bases between. The length of the CDR3 is 16 residues. CDR1 and CDR2 from the germline V gene are SGHRS and YFSETQ. The CDR3 DNA is TGCGCCAGCAGCTTGGACCTTTCGGGGGCCACAGATACGCAGTATTTT. This encodes CASSLDLSGATDTQYF.

This chain uses TRBV12-3 or TRBV12-4 with TRBJ2-4, with D perhaps matching TRBD2 (5 bases). V was clipped by 5 bases and J by 9 bases, with 14 bases between them. The CDR3 is 13 amino acids. The CDR3 nucleotides are TGTGCCAGCAGTACGTTTGTAGGAGGCATTCAGTACTTC. It encodes CASSTFVGGIQYF.

A note on this clonotype: At one of its ends the junction is not consistent with the germline gene, which may arise from a read error. This chain uses TRBV13 with TRBJ1-6; perhaps TRBD1 as D (6 bases). Germline V gene lookup returns CDR1 PRHDT and CDR2 FYEKMQ (reference sequence). This CDR3 comprises 14 residues. The CDR3 is CASSPGTKGSPLHF. Written as DNA, the CDR3 is TGTGCCAGCAGCCCAGGGACAAAAGGTTCACCCCTCCATTTT.

The chain is built from TRBV6-5 and TRBJ1-2; possibly TRBD1 for D (6 bases). The CDR3 sequence is 13 residues long. Germline CDR1 is MNHEY and CDR2 is SVGAGI. V was trimmed by 7 bases and J by 4 bases, leaving 13 bases between them. CDR3 coding DNA: TGTGCCAGCACCCCAGGGGAGATCTATGGCTACACCTTC. This sequence encodes CASTPGEIYGYTF.

This chain connects TRBV3-1 to TRBJ2-3; unclear D gene. V lost 4 bases, J lost 3 bases, and 8 bases lay in between. The CDR3 runs to 13 residues. Germline loops: CDR1 LGHDT, CDR2 YNNKEL (reference sequence). In DNA, the CDR3 is TGTGCCAGCAGCCCGCCTTATACAGATACGCAGTATTTT. Translating it yields CASSPPYTDTQYF.

The V and J genes are TRBV9 and TRBJ1-2; the D gene is possibly TRBD1 (5 bases). V was cut by 0 bases and J by 0 bases, with 9 bases left in between. Germline assignment: CDR1 SGDLS and CDR2 YYNGEE. The CDR3 loop spans 15 amino acids. CDR3 coding DNA: TGTGCCAGCAGCGTAGGGACACTCTCTAACTATGGCTACACCTTC. Amino acid sequence: CASSVGTLSNYGYTF.

The rearrangement links TRBV12-3 or TRBV12-4 to TRBJ2-5; D might be TRBD1 or TRBD2, each matching 5 bases. The CDR3 is 15 residues long. Trimming shortened V by 6 bases and J by 5 bases, and 19 bases separated the two germline ends. The CDR3 reads CASSSGTRGWETQYF. CDR3 in DNA: TGTGCCAGCAGCTCCGGGACCCGCGGATGGGAGACCCAGTACTTC.

V is TRBV7-2 and J is TRBJ1-2, with D uncertain. The germline gives CDR1 SGHTA, CDR2 FQGNSA. The V end lost 5 bases, the J end lost 0 bases, and 13 bases lay between the germline ends. The CDR3 extends over 15 amino acids. The CDR3 DNA reads TGTGCCAGCAGCCTTCGGAGTCCTCCTAACTATGGCTACACCTTC. Its translation is CASSLRSPPNYGYTF.

About this clonotype itself: A read error may produce the germline difference seen at one junction end. V gene TRBV20-1 combines with J gene TRBJ2-5, with D perhaps matching TRBD1 or TRBD2 (5 bases each). CDR3 length: 15 residues. Germline V gene data show CDR1 as DFQATT and CDR2 as SNEGSKA (reference sequence). The CDR3 protein is CSARPGTHLREAQYF. In nucleotides, the CDR3 is TGCAGTGCTAGACCCGGGACGCATCTAAGAGAGGCCCAGTACTTC.

The V gene is TRBV9, the J gene TRBJ2-7; D is unresolved. The CDR3 length is 11 residues. The V and J ends lost 3 bases and 9 bases respectively, with 10 bases between them. Germline CDR1 reads SGDLS; CDR2 reads YYNGEE. The CDR3: CASSAGRGQYF. CDR3 nucleotide sequence: TGTGCCAGCAGCGCGGGTCGAGGGCAGTACTTC.

The chain is built from TRBV11-2 and TRBJ2-1, with D unclear. Germline V gene lookup returns CDR1 SGHAT and CDR2 FQNNGV. The CDR3 loop spans 12 amino acids. Trimming removed 2 bases at V and 6 bases at J, with 5 bases between. The CDR3 DNA sequence: TGTGCCAGCAGCTTACCCCCCAATGAGCAGTTCTTC. This gives the protein CASSLPPNEQFF.

The genes are TRBV25-1 and TRBJ1-6; D gene ambiguous. The CDR3 sequence is 11 residues long. V was pared by 4 bases and J by 7 bases, with 2 bases between. Germline lookup yields CDR1 MGHDK and CDR2 SYGVNS. The CDR3 here is CASSGNSPLHF. The CDR3 DNA sequence: TGTGCCAGCAGTGGGAATTCACCCCTCCACTTT.

The chain employs TRBV5-1 and TRBJ1-1; possibly TRBD1 for D (5 bases). Trimming took 5 bases from V and 3 from J, leaving 14 bases between them. The CDR3 is made up of 14 amino acids. CDR1 is SGHRS and CDR2 is YFSETQ in the germline V gene. The chain's CDR3 is CASSYGTLDTEAFF. CDR3 DNA: TGCGCCAGCAGTTACGGGACGTTGGACACTGAAGCTTTCTTT. Based on the CDR3 plus reference TRBV5-1 and TRBJ1-1, the full variable domain is KAGVTQTPRYLIKTRGQQVTLSCSPISGHRSVSWYQQTPGQGLQFLFEYFSETQRNKGNFPGRFSGRQFSNSRSEMNVSTLELGDSALYLCASSYGTLDTEAFFGQGTRLTVV.

This chain joins TRBV6-1 and TRBJ2-2, with 11 positions matching TRBD1. The CDR3 length is 16 residues. Looked up from germline, CDR1 is MNHNS and CDR2 is SASEGT. J was trimmed by 5 bases and V by 6 bases; bases with no gene match: 8. The CDR3 sequence is CASRGQGAVGTGELFF. The CDR3, as DNA: TGTGCCAGCAGAGGACAGGGGGCGGTCGGGACCGGGGAGCTGTTTTTT.

The rearrangement links TRBV2 to TRBJ2-3; 14 bases align to TRBD2. J lost 2 bases, V lost 6 bases, and 7 bases had no gene match. Germline CDR1 SNHLY, CDR2 FYNNEI. This CDR3 has 17 amino acids. In nucleotides, the CDR3 is TGTGCCAGCAGCCGACTAGCGGGGGGGACGTACACAGATACGCAGTATTTT. Its protein product is CASSRLAGGTYTDTQYF.